This TCR beta chain comes out of a study of shared clonotypes between healthy human individuals (dated by TCRdb to 2020 to 2022). Background on the whole study: Three men and two women, aged 18 to 49 years, made up the cohort. Per donor, three plates each were used for CD4 naive and CD4 memory, two for CD8 naive, and one for CD8 memory. To estimate repertoire size and how much clonotypes are shared between individuals, the study performed deep sequencing of blood TCR repertoires from five healthy adults. Different laboratories and diverse techniques were used to prepare libraries and sequence TCR repertoires, to increase sequencing depth and limit assay-specific biases. Between about 0.8 and 9 billion PBMCs per donor were obtained by leukapheresis. The research as a whole found: Estimated clonotype richness was generally larger for naive than for memory subsets. Sharing across a few donors was observed for approximately 5% of naive CD4, less than 4% of naive CD8, 2.3% of memory CD4, and roughly 0.4% of memory CD8 clonotypes. Clonotypes shared by all four sorted-subset donors showed higher generation probabilities than non-shared clonotypes. Sampling was restricted to blood, and TCR repertoires in tissues likely differ from the TCR repertoires found in blood. The genetic and exposure-history diversity represented was limited by the small number of donors. Incomplete sequencing was indicated by rarefaction of sorted-subset datasets, despite the large sequencing depth. Pairwise subsampling indicated that sequencing depth was expected to affect the degree of clonotype sharing among donors.

In regard to this clone: Its antigen is not yet known. There are no base qualities to consult, and no much larger clone falls within one base.

The donors were healthy, HIV-negative adults with no recently reported acute infections or vaccinations. All donors were Caucasian adults living in Nashville, Tennessee, USA. CD4+ T cells were enriched by magnetic negative selection, after which naive cells were positively selected on CD45RA and the negative fraction was taken as the memory subset. Blood was obtained by leukapheresis, after which PBMCs were separated by Ficoll-Histopaque density gradient centrifugation and cryopreserved in liquid nitrogen vapor phase. Analytical flow cytometry was used to check the purity and quantity of each magnetically sorted T cell population. Each sorted fraction had its genomic DNA isolated and then quantified by UV absorbance on a Nanodrop 2000c. As encoded in the germline V gene, CDR1 is SGHRS while CDR2 is YFSETQ. The CDR3, from cysteine to phenylalanine, totals 14 residues. The DNA shown is the 42-base CDR3, in frame from base 1.

Using the deep immunoSEQ assay, TCR CDR3 regions were amplified from genomic DNA by multiplex PCR. Extracted genomic DNA from each cell subset was spread evenly across all wells of several immunoSEQ 96-well plates, with each plate serving as a replicate. For sorted subsets, 200 to 250 ng of genomic DNA, equivalent to about 30,000 T cell genomes, went into each replicate PCR. The purified libraries were quantified using a Qubit 3.0 fluorometer, sized with a Bioanalyzer 2100, and then quantified again using the KAPA Library Quantification kit. Each immunoSEQ 96-well plate was sequenced on its own single-read 150-cycle Illumina NextSeq 550 flow cell. Concerning the study's data processing: The immunoSEQ output contained only junctional sequences without quality scores, so filtering could not match that applied to full-length reads. To assign V/J genes and CDR3, sequences were annotated using PyIR, a Python wrapper for IgBLAST v1.9, with IMGT germline references. Any read was removed if the V/J assignment was weak (E-value above 1e-6), the CDR3 was missing, or the read contained stop codons, out-of-frame junctions, or ambiguous translated residues. V3J clonotypes were defined as sequences sharing the same inferred V gene, J gene, and CDR3 amino acid sequence. Percentage overlap between repertoires was computed as shared unique clonotypes divided by the size of the smaller repertoire. RTK rarefaction, the Chao1 estimator, and Recon v2.1 estimates of unobserved clonotypes were used to assess repertoire richness. Generation probabilities were computed with OLGA for all TCRbeta clonotypes obtained by the gDNA method from a few donors. The source is immuneACCESS, and TCRdb retained only in-frame sequences with V and J called. Part of the clones is not carried over; for the studies checked, unresolved V genes explain less than half of this, and the remainder is unexplained. The DNA gave D and trimming, while V, J and clone size come from that table. Within this sample are under 850,000 clones, with roughly two thirds of them counted one time only. The ten largest clones add up to 1.8% of the sample.

Here the chain combines TRBV5-1 and TRBJ2-5; 7 bases in the middle match TRBD1. The better agreement between TRBJ2-7 and the DNA end casts doubt on the J call. This receptor was taken from a woman aged 25 to 39 in good health. The sequenced sample consisted of memory CD4+ T cells sorted from blood. In the paper's terms, the cell subset or site label means: CD45RA-negative fraction. CDR3 protein: CASSRDSLTYEQYF. The base sequence is TGCGCCAGCAGCCGGGACAGTCTCACCTACGAGCAGTACTTC.